This T cell receptor beta chain was found in a study of low-dose radiotherapy and immunotherapy resistance in tumors. The CDR3 runs to 13 residues. Losses at the gene ends were 4 bases for V and 8 bases for J; bases not matched to a gene: 8. Germline V lookup: CDR1 GTSNPN, CDR2 SVGIG (reference sequence). Ten or more counts support this clonotype. Time point given: before trial treatment. The donors' treatment consisted of nivolumab, ipilimumab, aspirin, low-dose cyclophosphamide and low-dose radiotherapy. Alpha and beta chains were covered, as first-strand cDNA relied on TRAV- and TRBV-specific primers. With a V-primer adapter and a constant-region primer, TCRs were amplified for roughly 18 PCR cycles. After the mRNA was isolated, it was amplified using in vitro transcription. TCRdb used MiXCR to reprocess the reads, holding one entry per CDR3 protein. The repertoire holds roughly 36,000 distinct CDR3 sequences, with around a third as singletons.

The V gene is TRBV30, the J gene TRBJ2-7; 10 nucleotides match TRBD2. This specimen was PBMCs, taken before treatment. The source of this sequence is a male donor with gallbladder cancer. The CDR3 region is CAWKLAGREKQYF. In nucleotides, the CDR3 is TGTGCCTGGAAACTAGCGGGAAGGGAAAAGCAGTACTTC.